The entry below describes one T cell receptor beta chain. Its antigen is currently unknown. A multiplex PCR was run with 60 Vbeta primers and 13 Jbeta primers. Sequenced by immunoSEQ multiplex PCR; TCRdb stores in-frame clones only, minus some. The table has 150,000 to 200,000 clones, over 65% seen once. The data stem from a study of cytomegalovirus exposure and HLA in healthy donors. Overall study context: Findings of an earlier analysis included roughly 110 million unique TCR beta sequences from 190 million or so T cells. Findings of the study overall: Later on, an analysis tied 15,000 or so TCR beta sequences to HLA alleles at 0.05 false discovery rate.

The sequence came from a female donor in good health and CMV-seronegative. Material for sequencing was PBMCs.

The CDR3 spells CASGFWGQGNTGELFF. CDR3 sequence (DNA): TGTGCTAGTGGTTTTTGGGGACAGGGTAACACCGGGGAGCTGTTTTTT. The V call is TRBV12-5, the J call TRBJ2-2; TRBD1 aligns across 9 bases. This CDR3 has 16 residues. The V gene end was trimmed by 3 bases and the J gene end by 2 bases; junction bases not matched to a gene: 4. Looked up from germline, CDR1 is LGHNT and CDR2 is FRNRAP.